One sample yielded the 18 T cell receptor beta chains listed below, sequenced in a study of shared clonotypes between healthy human individuals. The data were produced by immunoSEQ multiplex PCR, yet TCRdb's version contains in-frame clones alone and is incomplete. In the table there are some 1 million clones, roughly 80% of which are singletons. Sequencing was performed on memory CD4+ T cells sorted from blood. Documented subset: CD45RA-negative fraction. Receptor source: a man aged 18 to 30 in good health.

The sample holds a few counts of this clone. V and J are TRBV9 and TRBJ1-2; D uncertain. CDR1 is SGDLS and CDR2 is YYNGEE in the germline V gene. This CDR3 is built from 14 residues. V was shortened by 3 bases and J by 2 bases, with 11 bases between the two germline ends. CDR3 bases: TGTGCCAGCAGCGCTCGGGGAGGGAACTATGGCTACACCTTC. Translation: CASSARGGNYGYTF.

The chain couples TRBV2 to TRBJ2-1; D unresolved. Trimming left V 8 bases short and J 4 bases short, with 6 bases between. Germline V gene data show CDR1 as SNHLY and CDR2 as FYNNEI. This CDR3 spans 11 amino acids. The CDR3 DNA sequence: TGTGCCAGCTACTCGTACAATGAGCAGTTCTTC. Translation gives CASYSYNEQFF.

This chain links TRBV9 with TRBJ2-1; TRBD2 matches at 7 bases. Trimming took 6 bases from V and 0 from J; bases not matched to a gene: 6. There are 15 residues in the CDR3. CDR1 and CDR2 (germline): SGDLS, YYNGEE. The CDR3 reads CASTMGGSSYNEQFF. In DNA, the CDR3 is TGTGCCAGCACCATGGGGGGGAGCTCCTACAATGAGCAGTTCTTC.

The chain combines TRBV5-4 with TRBJ2-5; 11 bases are a match to TRBD1. V lost 4 bases and J lost 5; bases outside the gene matches: 7. The CDR3 loop spans 15 amino acids. The germline CDR1 and CDR2 sequences are SGHNT and YYREEE (reference sequence). This CDR3 is CASSLQDRGHETQYF. The DNA of the CDR3 is TGTGCCAGCAGCCTTCAGGACAGGGGGCACGAGACCCAGTACTTC.

This chain joins TRBV9 and TRBJ2-1, with D possibly matching TRBD2 (5 bases). The CDR3 covers 16 residues. CDR1 and CDR2 (germline): SGDLS, YYNGEE. Trimming removed 0 bases from V and 6 bases from J, with 16 bases in between. CDR3 in amino acids: CASSVGEGALVNEQFF. CDR3 in DNA: TGTGCCAGCAGCGTAGGAGAGGGAGCCTTGGTCAATGAGCAGTTCTTC.

The chain couples TRBV7-2 to TRBJ2-2; no reliable D call. Deletions cut 1 base from V and 0 bases from J, with 9 bases between. Germline V gene lookup returns CDR1 SGHTA and CDR2 FQGNSA. The CDR3 totals 16 residues. CDR3: CASSLGSTTNTGELFF. CDR3 nucleotide sequence: TGTGCCAGCAGCTTAGGTTCCACAACGAACACCGGGGAGCTGTTTTTT.

The chain employs TRBV27 and TRBJ2-3; D not certain. The germline V gene has CDR1 MNHEY and CDR2 SMNVEV (reference sequence). Trimming pared 6 bases from V and 5 bases from J, leaving 3 bases between. CDR3 length: 10 amino acids. The CDR3 DNA reads as TGTGCCAGCAGGGGAGATACGCAGTATTTT. It encodes CASRGDTQYF.

This chain joins TRBV7-2 and TRBJ2-5; 8 bases align to TRBD2. After removal of 5 bases from V and 5 bases from J, the junction contained 7 bases not matched to a gene. Germline-derived CDR1 and CDR2 are SGHTA and FQGNSA. CDR3 length equals 14 residues. The CDR3: CASSGAGDWETQYF. In nucleotides, the CDR3 is TGTGCCAGCAGCGGAGCGGGAGACTGGGAGACCCAGTACTTC.

Only a few counts were recorded for this clone. The rearrangement links TRBV7-6 to TRBJ2-7; either TRBD1 or TRBD2 may fit D (6 bases each). CDR1 and CDR2 (germline): SGHVS, FNYEAQ. The CDR3 sequence is 12 residues long. V was trimmed by 2 bases and J by 6 bases, leaving 8 bases between them. The CDR3 nucleotides are TGTGCCAGCAGCTTATCGGGGGCCGAGCAGTACTTC. The encoded protein is CASSLSGAEQYF.

CDR3 region: CASSALLATETQYF. CDR3 nucleotides: TGTGCCAGCAGCGCTCTACTAGCGACAGAGACCCAGTACTTC. The chain recombines TRBV9 with TRBJ2-5; TRBD2 matches 7 bases. The CDR3 is 14 amino acids. The germline V gene encodes CDR1 SGDLS and CDR2 YYNGEE. Trimming removed 3 bases from V and 4 bases from J; junction bases left unmatched: 6.

In regard to this clone: A far larger clone is just one base off, so this is likely a read error. J is TRBJ2-5 and V is TRBV7-9, with a weak D call TRBD2 (5 bases). There are 13 residues in the CDR3. CDR1 is SEHNR and CDR2 is FQNEAQ in the germline V gene (reference sequence). Deletions cut 6 bases from V and 4 bases from J, with 12 bases between. The CDR3: CASRRASLETQYF. CDR3 in DNA: TGTGCCAGCAGAAGGGCTAGCCTAGAGACCCAGTACTTC.

V is TRBV6-6 and J is TRBJ1-2; D is perhaps TRBD1 (6 bases). Trimming took 6 bases from V and 4 from J, leaving 12 bases between them. The CDR3 contains 13 residues. Germline V lookup: CDR1 MNHNY, CDR2 SVGAGI (reference sequence). As DNA, the CDR3 is TGTGCCAGCAGCCGGGGGGGCGGCTATGGCTACACCTTC. Encoded protein: CASSRGGGYGYTF.

V is TRBV10-3 and J is TRBJ1-2; D gene unclear. The CDR3 is made up of 14 amino acids. V was cut by 2 bases and J by 1 base, with 8 bases left in between. The V gene's germline CDR1 is ENHRY and CDR2 SYGVKD. The CDR3 spells CAISEGIGNYGYTF. In DNA, the CDR3 is TGTGCCATCAGTGAGGGGATCGGTAACTATGGCTACACCTTC.

This chain connects TRBV7-2 to TRBJ2-3; the D is unclear. The germline gives CDR1 SGHTA, CDR2 FQGNSA. The CDR3 is 12 residues long. V gave up 5 bases and J gave up 0 bases, with 3 bases separating them. The CDR3 nucleotides are TGTGCCAGCAGCACTAGCACAGATACGCAGTATTTT. Translating it yields CASSTSTDTQYF. Variable domain in full (rest from reference TRBV7-2 and TRBJ2-3): GAGVSQSPSNKVTEKGKDVELRCDPISGHTALYWYRQSLGQGLEFLIYFQGNSAPDKSGLPSDRFSAERTGGSVSTLTIQRTQQEDSAVYLCASSTSTDTQYFGPGTRLTVL.

The chain joins TRBV30 to TRBJ1-1; D call uncertain. Trimming took off 8 bases at V and 0 bases at J, with 13 bases between the two ends. This CDR3 is built from 13 residues. CDR1 GTSNPN and CDR2 SVGIG come from the germline V gene (reference sequence). CDR3 sequence (DNA): TGTGCCGGGGAACTAGAAATGAACACTGAAGCTTTCTTT. This translates into CAGELEMNTEAFF.

This clone was seen a handful of times. J is TRBJ1-5 and V is TRBV18; 8 bases map to TRBD1. The CDR3 spans 18 residues. Germline CDR1 reads KGHSH; CDR2 reads LQKENI. The V segment lost 2 bases and the J segment 1 base; nucleotides outside the gene matches: 10. The CDR3 region has the DNA TGTGCCAGCTCACCAGGACAGGGAACAGCGAGGAGCAATCAGCCCCAGCATTTT. This translates into CASSPGQGTARSNQPQHF.

This clone was observed at least ten times. This sequence joins TRBV5-6 and TRBJ2-7, with 9 bases matching TRBD1. Germline assignment: CDR1 SGHDT and CDR2 YYEEEE. The CDR3 spans 15 residues. Trimming at V came to 3 bases and at J to 5 bases, leaving 9 bases not matched to a gene. In DNA, the CDR3 is TGTGCCAGCAGCTGGCGGGGACAGGGATTCCACGAGCAGTACTTC. Translated, it gives CASSWRGQGFHEQYF.

The CDR3 region is CASSLADRANTGELFF. The CDR3 bases are TGCGCCAGCAGCTTGGCGGACAGGGCGAACACCGGGGAGCTGTTTTTT. The rearrangement joins TRBV5-1 to TRBJ2-2; the match to TRBD1 covers 8 bases. Per germline, CDR1 SGHRS and CDR2 YFSETQ. Trimming removed 0 bases from V and 0 bases from J; junction bases left unmatched: 1. The CDR3 sequence is 16 residues long.